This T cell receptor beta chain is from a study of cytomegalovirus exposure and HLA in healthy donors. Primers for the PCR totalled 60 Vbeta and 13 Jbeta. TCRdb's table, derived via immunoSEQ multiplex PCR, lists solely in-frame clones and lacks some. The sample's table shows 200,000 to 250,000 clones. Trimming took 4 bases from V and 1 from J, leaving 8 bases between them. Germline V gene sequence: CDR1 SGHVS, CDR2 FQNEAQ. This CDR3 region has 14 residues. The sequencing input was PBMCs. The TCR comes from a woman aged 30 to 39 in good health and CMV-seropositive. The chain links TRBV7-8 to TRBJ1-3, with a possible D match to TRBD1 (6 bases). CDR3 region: CASSSGASGNTIYF. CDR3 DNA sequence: TGTGCCAGCAGCTCAGGGGCTTCTGGAAACACCATATATTTT.